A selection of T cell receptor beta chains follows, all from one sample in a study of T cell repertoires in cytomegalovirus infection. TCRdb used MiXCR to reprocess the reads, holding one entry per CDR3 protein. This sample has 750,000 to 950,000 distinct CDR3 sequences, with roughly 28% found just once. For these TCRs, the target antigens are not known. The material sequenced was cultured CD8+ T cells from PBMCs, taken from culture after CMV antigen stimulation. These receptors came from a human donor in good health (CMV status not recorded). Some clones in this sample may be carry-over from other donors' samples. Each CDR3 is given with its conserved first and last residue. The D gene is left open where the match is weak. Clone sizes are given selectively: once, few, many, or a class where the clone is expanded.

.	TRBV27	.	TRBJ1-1	CASTAGVDTEAFF	TGTGCCAGCACTGCAGGGGTTGACACTGAAGCTTTCTTT
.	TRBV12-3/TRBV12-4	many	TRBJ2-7	CASSFGGAGEQYF	TGTGCCAGCAGCTTTGGGGGGGCGGGCGAGCAGTACTTC
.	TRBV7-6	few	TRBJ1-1	CASSRAVTTEAFF	TGTGCCAGCAGCCGAGCCGTTACTACTGAAGCTTTCTTT
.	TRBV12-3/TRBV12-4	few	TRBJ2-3	CASSPLTSKSSDTQYF	TGTGCCAGCAGTCCGCTGACTAGTAAGTCGTCAGATACGCAGTATTTT
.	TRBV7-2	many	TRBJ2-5	CASSLAGGHQETQYF	TGTGCCAGCAGCTTAGCCGGGGGGCACCAAGAGACCCAGTACTTC
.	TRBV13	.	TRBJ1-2	CASSLAAGTNYGYTF	TGTGCCAGCAGCTTAGCCGCAGGCACTAACTATGGCTACACCTTC
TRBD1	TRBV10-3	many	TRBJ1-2	CAISARDRGRVDYGYTF	TGTGCCATCAGTGCGAGGGACAGGGGGCGCGTAGACTATGGCTACACCTTC
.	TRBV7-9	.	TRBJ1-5	CASSTGRRNQPRHF	TGTGCCAGCAGTACAGGGCGGCGCAATCAGCCCCGGCATTTT
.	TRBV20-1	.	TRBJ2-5	CSARDRRAPESETQYF	TGCAGTGCTAGAGATCGCAGGGCACCGGAGTCCGAGACCCAGTACTTC
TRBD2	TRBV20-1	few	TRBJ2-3	CSAPWTSGTDTQYF	TGCAGTGCACCGTGGACTAGCGGGACAGATACGCAGTATTTT
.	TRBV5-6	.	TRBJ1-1	CASSLDPALNTEAFF	TGTGCCAGCAGCTTGGATCCAGCCTTGAACACTGAAGCTTTCTTT
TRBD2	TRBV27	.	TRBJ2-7	CASSLNGGAVYEQYF	TGTGCCAGCAGTTTAAACGGGGGGGCCGTTTACGAGCAGTACTTC
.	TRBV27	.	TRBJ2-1	CASNKEGHNEQFF	TGTGCCAGCAATAAAGAGGGTCACAATGAGCAGTTCTTC
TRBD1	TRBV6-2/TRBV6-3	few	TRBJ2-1	CASSSVIPGQAYNEQFF	TGTGCCAGCAGTTCGGTCATTCCGGGACAGGCCTACAATGAGCAGTTCTTC
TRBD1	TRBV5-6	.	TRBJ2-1	CASSFGDRTYNEQFF	TGTGCCAGCAGCTTCGGGGACAGGACCTACAATGAGCAGTTCTTC
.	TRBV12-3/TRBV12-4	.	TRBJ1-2	CASSLVRRPYGYTF	TGTGCCAGCAGTTTAGTTCGGCGGCCCTATGGCTACACCTTC
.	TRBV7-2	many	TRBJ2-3	CASTSRGSGTDTQYF	TGTGCCAGCACCTCACGGGGTTCGGGCACAGATACGCAGTATTTT
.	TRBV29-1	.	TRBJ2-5	CSVEGSQGWETQYF	TGCAGCGTTGAAGGATCTCAAGGGTGGGAGACCCAGTACTTC
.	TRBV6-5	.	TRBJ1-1	CASSPRAAPGETFF	TGTGCCAGCAGCCCCAGGGCAGCCCCAGGCGAAACTTTCTTT
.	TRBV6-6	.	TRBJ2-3	CASSYTDQRTDTQYF	TGTGCCAGCAGTTACACGGACCAACGCACAGATACGCAGTATTTT
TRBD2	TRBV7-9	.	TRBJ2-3	CASSLPRTTSGGHTDTQYF	TGTGCCAGCAGCTTACCCCGAACGACTAGCGGGGGACACACAGATACGCAGTATTTT
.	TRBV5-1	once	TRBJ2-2	CASSYGANTGELFF	TGCGCCAGCAGTTACGGGGCGAACACCGGGGAGCTGTTTTTT